These 19 T cell receptor beta chains came from one sample sequenced in a study of OX40 agonist ivuxolimab in advanced cancers. The protocol was immunoSEQ multiplex PCR, while the TCRdb copy is restricted to in-frame clones and leaves out a portion. The profile covers fewer than 90,000 clones, with 85% appearing a single time and approximately 3.1% taken by the ten largest. The specimen comprised CD4+ or CD8+ T cells sorted from blood, sampled in a trial of the OX40 agonist ivuxolimab. These receptors originate from an adult with an advanced solid tumor such as melanoma, head and neck, liver or kidney cancer.

This chain uses TRBV4-3 with TRBJ1-4, with TRBD1 as a possible D gene (5 bases). Trimming removed 2 bases from V and 3 bases from J, with 19 bases in between. The CDR3 totals 18 residues. Germline-derived CDR1 and CDR2 are LGHNA and YSLEER. The CDR3 nucleotides read TGCGCCAGCAGCCAATTATGGGGGGGGTTAAACCCTAATGAAAAACTGTTTTTT. Residues: CASSQLWGGLNPNEKLFF.

The rearrangement joins TRBV4-1 to TRBJ2-1; D might be TRBD1 (6 bases). Germline assignment: CDR1 MGHRA and CDR2 YSYEKL. The CDR3 is 14 residues long. With 11 bases removed from V and 7 bases from J, the gap between germline ends came to 21 bases. The CDR3 protein is CAGSWDMQGNEQFF. The CDR3 coding sequence is TGCGCCGGGTCATGGGACATGCAGGGAAATGAGCAGTTCTTC.

This chain connects TRBV28 to TRBJ2-7, with TRBD1 identical over 7 bases. This CDR3 has 12 residues. Germline trimming cut 6 bases from V and 4 bases from J; bases unmatched to any gene: 3. Germline lookup yields CDR1 MDHEN and CDR2 SYDVKM. The CDR3 DNA reads as TGTGCCAGCAGGGGGACAGAGTACGAGCAGTACTTC. Translating it yields CASRGTEYEQYF. Full variable domain (missing parts from reference TRBV28 and TRBJ2-7): DVKVTQSSRYLVKRTGEKVFLECVQDMDHENMFWYRQDPGLGLRLIYFSYDVKMKEKGDIPEGYSVSREKKERFSLILESASTNQTSMYLCASRGTEYEQYFGPGTRLTVT.

The chain is built from TRBV18 and TRBJ2-3; perhaps TRBD2 as D (6 bases). The CDR3 covers 15 residues. V was trimmed by 2 bases and J by 2 bases, leaving 11 bases between them. Germline loops: CDR1 KGHSH, CDR2 LQKENI. CDR3 amino acids: CASSPYSGFTDTQYF. The CDR3 bases are TGTGCCAGCTCACCATATAGCGGATTCACAGATACGCAGTATTTT.

A single count supports this clone. The chain recombines TRBV28 with TRBJ1-1; D is uncertain. V was cut by 2 bases and J by 11 bases, with 15 bases left in between. Germline V CDR1 and CDR2: MDHEN, SYDVKM. This CDR3 spans 13 amino acids. CDR3 nucleotides: TGTGCCAGCAGTTTAAAGTCCCGTATGGGGGCTTTCTTT. This gives the protein CASSLKSRMGAFF.

The genes are TRBV5-6 and TRBJ2-1; tentatively, D is TRBD1 or TRBD2 (5 bases each). Germline loops: CDR1 SGHDT, CDR2 YYEEEE. This CDR3 is built from 15 residues. Between the trimmed V and J ends, which lost 6 bases and 1 base, there was a span of 14 bases. CDR3 residues: CASIQRGTSYNEQFF. The CDR3 nucleotides are TGTGCCAGCATCCAGAGGGGAACTTCCTACAATGAGCAGTTCTTC.

The V gene is TRBV7-3, the J gene TRBJ2-3; D ambiguous. V lost 3 bases to trimming and J lost 6 bases, with 10 bases between them. This CDR3 has 13 amino acids. Germline V gene sequence: CDR1 SGHTA, CDR2 FQGTGA. The CDR3 here is CASSLRQGDTQYF. DNA of the CDR3: TGTGCCAGCAGCTTGCGTCAAGGGGATACGCAGTATTTT.

In its sample, this clone was seen a few times. The gene calls are TRBV19 and TRBJ2-7; weak D call: TRBD2 (8 bases). The V end was cut by 7 bases, the J end by 4 bases, with 20 bases between. The CDR3 sequence is 15 residues long. Per the germline V gene, CDR1 is LNHDA and CDR2 is SQIVND (reference sequence). The CDR3 bases are TGTGCCAGTACCCCTCGGGAGGGGGCTGGGTACGAGCAGTACTTC. Translation gives CASTPREGAGYEQYF.

The count of this clone is one. The J gene is TRBJ2-3, the V gene TRBV5-4; 11 bases map to TRBD1. Germline-derived CDR1 and CDR2 are SGHNT and YYREEE (reference sequence). Trimming at V came to 4 bases and at J to 5 bases, leaving 6 bases not matched to a gene. The CDR3 runs 15 residues. This CDR3 is CASSVGQGARDTQYF. Here the CDR3 DNA reads TGTGCCAGCAGCGTAGGACAGGGGGCGCGAGATACGCAGTATTTT.

The V call is TRBV4-3, the J call TRBJ1-2; the match to TRBD1 covers 9 bases. Per the germline V gene, CDR1 is LGHNA and CDR2 is YSLEER. The CDR3 runs 16 residues. The ends lost 0 bases at V and 4 bases at J; junction bases unmatched: 6. The CDR3 region is CASSQEGRGQGYGYTF. In nucleotides, the CDR3 is TGCGCCAGCAGCCAAGAAGGACGGGGACAGGGCTATGGCTACACCTTC.

The chain links TRBV7-8 to TRBJ1-4, with D uncertain. Looked up from germline, CDR1 is SGHVS and CDR2 is FQNEAQ. The CDR3 is made up of 16 amino acids. With 5 bases removed from V and 0 bases from J, the gap between germline ends came to 13 bases. The CDR3 DNA reads TGTGCCAGCAGCCGTAGACATCATACAACTAATGAAAAACTGTTTTTT. This encodes CASSRRHHTTNEKLFF.

The chain employs TRBV29-1 and TRBJ1-4; the D is unclear. V was shortened by 6 bases and J by 3 bases, with 14 bases between the two germline ends. CDR1 SQVTM and CDR2 ANQGSEA come from the germline V gene. This CDR3 comprises 14 residues. Here the CDR3 reads CSVMRRTANEKLFF. The CDR3 DNA reads as TGCAGCGTCATGAGGAGGACGGCTAATGAAAAACTGTTTTTT.

The V call is TRBV7-2, the J call TRBJ2-4; the D is unclear. Trimming took 2 bases from V and 0 from J, leaving 5 bases between them. Germline CDR1 and CDR2: SGHTA and FQGNSA. CDR3 length: 14 residues. Here the CDR3 reads CASSLTVAKNIQYF. In nucleotides, the CDR3 is TGTGCCAGCAGCTTAACCGTAGCCAAAAACATTCAGTACTTC. Filled out from reference TRBV7-2 and TRBJ2-4, the complete variable domain reads GAGVSQSPSNKVTEKGKDVELRCDPISGHTALYWYRQSLGQGLEFLIYFQGNSAPDKSGLPSDRFSAERTGGSVSTLTIQRTQQEDSAVYLCASSLTVAKNIQYFGAGTRLSVL.

V is TRBV5-4 and J is TRBJ2-5; 11 bases are a match to TRBD2. The germline CDR1 and CDR2 sequences are SGHNT and YYREEE (reference sequence). The CDR3 extends over 16 amino acids. Trimming at V came to 4 bases and at J to 2 bases, leaving 7 bases not matched to a gene. The CDR3 DNA follows: TGTGCCAGCAGCCCGGCTAGACTAGCGGGGCAAGAGACCCAGTACTTC. Translated: CASSPARLAGQETQYF.

This clone was seen a single time. This chain links TRBV7-3 with TRBJ2-3, with 9 positions matching TRBD1. CDR3 length equals 15 residues. Trimming took 5 bases from V and 5 from J; bases not matched to a gene: 8. CDR1 and CDR2 (germline): SGHTA, FQGTGA. In DNA form, the CDR3 reads TGTGCCAGCAGCCGGGGACAGGGCGGGGGAGATACGCAGTATTTT. Translation: CASSRGQGGGDTQYF.

The chain has TRBV5-1 and TRBJ2-1; 14 positions match TRBD2. Germline lookup yields CDR1 SGHRS and CDR2 YFSETQ. J lost 0 bases, V lost 3 bases, and 11 bases had no gene match. The CDR3 has 20 residues. In DNA, the CDR3 is TGCGCCAGCAGCTCACCCGGACTAGCGGGGGGCCGAAGCTCCTACAATGAGCAGTTCTTC. Translated: CASSSPGLAGGRSSYNEQFF.

The rearrangement links TRBV9 to TRBJ1-3, with a tentative D call TRBD1 (6 bases). V lost 4 bases and J lost 6, with 11 bases in between. Germline CDR1 reads SGDLS; CDR2 reads YYNGEE. The CDR3 sequence is 13 residues long. In DNA, the CDR3 is TGTGCCAGCAGCACGGACAGAGTAAACACCATATATTTT. This codes for CASSTDRVNTIYF.

The V and J genes are TRBV11-2 and TRBJ1-1; D call uncertain. In germline, CDR1 is SGHAT, CDR2 FQNNGV. The CDR3 loop spans 16 amino acids. V was trimmed by 0 bases and J by 0 bases, leaving 11 bases between them. The CDR3 loop reads CASSLDRAGVNTEAFF. The CDR3 bases are TGTGCCAGCAGCTTAGATCGGGCAGGAGTGAACACTGAAGCTTTCTTT.

The chain uses TRBV7-9 and TRBJ2-7; D might be TRBD1 or TRBD2, each matching 5 bases. V lost 2 bases, J lost 5 bases, and 10 bases lay in between. This CDR3 has 13 amino acids. Germline V lookup: CDR1 SEHNR, CDR2 FQNEAQ (reference sequence). The CDR3 sequence: CASSLRGDDEQYF. In DNA, the CDR3 is TGTGCCAGCAGCTTACGAGGGGACGACGAGCAGTACTTC.